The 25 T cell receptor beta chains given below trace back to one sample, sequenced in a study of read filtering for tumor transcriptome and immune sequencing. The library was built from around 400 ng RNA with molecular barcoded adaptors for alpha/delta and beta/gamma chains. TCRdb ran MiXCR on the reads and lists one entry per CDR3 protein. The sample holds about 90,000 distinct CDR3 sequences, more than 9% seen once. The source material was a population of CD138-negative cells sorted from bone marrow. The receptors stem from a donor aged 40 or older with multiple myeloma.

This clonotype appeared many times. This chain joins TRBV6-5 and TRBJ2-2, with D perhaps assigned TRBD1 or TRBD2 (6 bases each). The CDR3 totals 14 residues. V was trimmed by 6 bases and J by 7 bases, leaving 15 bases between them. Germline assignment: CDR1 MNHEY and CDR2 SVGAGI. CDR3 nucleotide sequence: TGTGCCAGCAGGGCTTACAGGGAGGTCGGGGAGCTGTTTTTT. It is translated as CASRAYREVGELFF.

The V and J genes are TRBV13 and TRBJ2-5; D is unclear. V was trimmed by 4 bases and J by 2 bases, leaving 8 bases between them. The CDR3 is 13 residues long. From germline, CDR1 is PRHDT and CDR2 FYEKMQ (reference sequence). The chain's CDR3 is CASSSPSQETQYF. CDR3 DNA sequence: TGTGCCAGCAGCTCCCCCTCTCAAGAGACCCAGTACTTC.

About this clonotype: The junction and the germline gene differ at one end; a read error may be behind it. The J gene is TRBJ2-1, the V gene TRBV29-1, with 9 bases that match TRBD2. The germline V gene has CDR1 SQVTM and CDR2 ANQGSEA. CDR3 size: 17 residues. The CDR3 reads CSVVKVSGRRSYNEQFF. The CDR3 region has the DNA TGCAGCGTTGTCAAAGTTAGCGGGAGAAGATCCTACAATGAGCAGTTTTTC.

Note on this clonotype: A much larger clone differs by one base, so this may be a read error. This chain's CDR3 is CSVEGNYGYTF. The CDR3 DNA reads as TGCAGCGTTGAGGGGAACTATGGCTACACCTTC. The gene calls are TRBV29-1 and TRBJ1-2; D ambiguous. The V end was cut by 3 bases, the J end by 2 bases, with 4 bases between. Germline V gene sequence: CDR1 SQVTM, CDR2 ANQGSEA. The CDR3 covers 11 residues. Based on the CDR3 plus reference TRBV29-1 and TRBJ1-2, the full variable domain is SAVISQKPSRDICQRGTSLTIQCQVDSQVTMMFWYRQQPGQSLTLIATANQGSEATYESGFVIDKFPISRPNLTFSTLTVSNMSPEDSSIYLCSVEGNYGYTFGSGTRLTVV.

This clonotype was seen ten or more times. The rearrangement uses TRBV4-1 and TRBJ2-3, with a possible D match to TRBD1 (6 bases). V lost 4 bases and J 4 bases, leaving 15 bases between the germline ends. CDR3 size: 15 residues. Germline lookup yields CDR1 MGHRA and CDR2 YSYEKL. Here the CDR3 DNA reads TGCGCCAGCAGCCCCGGATGGACAGATGCAGATACGCAGTATTTT. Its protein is CASSPGWTDADTQYF.

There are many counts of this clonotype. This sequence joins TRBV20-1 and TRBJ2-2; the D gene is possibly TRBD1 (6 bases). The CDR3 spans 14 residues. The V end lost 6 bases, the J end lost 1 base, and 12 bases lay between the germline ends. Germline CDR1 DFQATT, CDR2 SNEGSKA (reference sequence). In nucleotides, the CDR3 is TGCAGTGCCAGCTCGGGACAGAACACCGGGGAGCTGTTTTTT. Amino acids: CSASSGQNTGELFF.

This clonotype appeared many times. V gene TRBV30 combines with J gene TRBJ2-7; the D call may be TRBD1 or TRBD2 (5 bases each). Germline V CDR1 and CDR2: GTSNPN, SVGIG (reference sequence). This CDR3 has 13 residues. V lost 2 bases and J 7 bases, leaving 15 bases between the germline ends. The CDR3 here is CAWSHGDLREQYF. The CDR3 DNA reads TGTGCCTGGAGTCACGGGGACCTGCGGGAGCAGTACTTC.

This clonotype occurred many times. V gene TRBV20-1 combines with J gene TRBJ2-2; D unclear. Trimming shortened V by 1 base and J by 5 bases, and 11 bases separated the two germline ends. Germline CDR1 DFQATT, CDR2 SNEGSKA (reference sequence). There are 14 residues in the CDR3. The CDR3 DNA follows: TGCAGTGCTAGAGTCAGCTTAAATACCGGGGAGCTGTTTTTT. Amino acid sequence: CSARVSLNTGELFF.

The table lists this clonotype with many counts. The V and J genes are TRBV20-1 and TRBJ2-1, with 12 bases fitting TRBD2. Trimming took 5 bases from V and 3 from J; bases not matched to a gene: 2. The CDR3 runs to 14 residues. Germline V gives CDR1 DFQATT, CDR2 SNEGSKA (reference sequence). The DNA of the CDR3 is TGCAGTGCTCCTAGCGGGAGGGACTACAATGAGCAGTTCTTC. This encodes CSAPSGRDYNEQFF.

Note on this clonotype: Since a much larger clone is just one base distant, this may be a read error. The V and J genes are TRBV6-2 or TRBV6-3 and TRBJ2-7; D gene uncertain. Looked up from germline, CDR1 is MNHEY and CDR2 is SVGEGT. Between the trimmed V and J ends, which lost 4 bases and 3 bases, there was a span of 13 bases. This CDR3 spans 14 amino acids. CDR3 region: CASSSEVGFYEQYF. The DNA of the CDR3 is TGTGCCAGCAGTTCTGAAGTAGGATTCTACGAGCAGTACTTC.

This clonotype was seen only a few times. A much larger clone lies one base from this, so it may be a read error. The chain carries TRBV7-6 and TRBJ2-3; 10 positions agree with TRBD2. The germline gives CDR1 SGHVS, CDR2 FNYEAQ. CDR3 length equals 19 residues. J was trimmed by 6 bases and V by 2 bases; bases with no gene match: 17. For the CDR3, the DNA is TGTGCCAGCAGCTTAACCTTCCAGCCTTTGGGTAGCGGGGGGGATACGCAGTATTTT. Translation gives CASSLTFQPLGSGGDTQYF.

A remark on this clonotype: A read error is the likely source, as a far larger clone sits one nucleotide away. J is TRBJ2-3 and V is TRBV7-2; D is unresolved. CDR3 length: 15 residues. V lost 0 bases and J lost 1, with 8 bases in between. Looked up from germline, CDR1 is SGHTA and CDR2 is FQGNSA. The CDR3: CASSLASSGTDTQYF. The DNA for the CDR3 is TGTGCCAGCAGCTTAGCGAGCTCAGGCACAGATACGCAGTATTTT.

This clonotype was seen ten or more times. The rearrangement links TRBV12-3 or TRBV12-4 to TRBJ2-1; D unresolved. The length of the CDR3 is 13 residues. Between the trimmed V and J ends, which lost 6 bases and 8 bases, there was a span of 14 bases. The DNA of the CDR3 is TGTGCCAGCAGGGCGTTCCCACCTGATGAGCAGTTCTTC. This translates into CASRAFPPDEQFF.

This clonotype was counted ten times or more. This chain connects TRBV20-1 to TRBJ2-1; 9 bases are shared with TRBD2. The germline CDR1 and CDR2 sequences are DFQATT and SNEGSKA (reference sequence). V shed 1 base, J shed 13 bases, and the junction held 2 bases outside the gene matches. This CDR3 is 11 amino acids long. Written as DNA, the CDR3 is TGCAGTGCTAGAGGCGGGACTAGCCAGTTCTTC. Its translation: CSARGGTSQFF.

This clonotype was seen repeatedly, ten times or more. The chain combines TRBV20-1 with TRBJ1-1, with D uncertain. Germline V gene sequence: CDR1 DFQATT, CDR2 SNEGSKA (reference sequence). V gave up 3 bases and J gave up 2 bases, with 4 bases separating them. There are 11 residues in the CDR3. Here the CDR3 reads CSASPNTEAFF. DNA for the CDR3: TGCAGTGCTAGCCCCAACACTGAAGCTTTCTTT.

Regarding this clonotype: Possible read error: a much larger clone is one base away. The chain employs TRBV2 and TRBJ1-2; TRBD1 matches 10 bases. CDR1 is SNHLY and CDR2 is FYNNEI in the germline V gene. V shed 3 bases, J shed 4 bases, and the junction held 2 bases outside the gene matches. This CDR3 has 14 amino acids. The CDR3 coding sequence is TGTGCCAGCAGTGACGGGACAGGGGTCTATGGCTACACCTTC. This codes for CASSDGTGVYGYTF. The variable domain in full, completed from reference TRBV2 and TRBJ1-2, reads EPEVTQTPSHQVTQMGQEVILRCVPISNHLYFYWYRQILGQKVEFLVSFYNNEISEKSEIFDDQFSVERPDGSNFTLKIRSTKLEDSAMYFCASSDGTGVYGYTFGSGTRLTVV.

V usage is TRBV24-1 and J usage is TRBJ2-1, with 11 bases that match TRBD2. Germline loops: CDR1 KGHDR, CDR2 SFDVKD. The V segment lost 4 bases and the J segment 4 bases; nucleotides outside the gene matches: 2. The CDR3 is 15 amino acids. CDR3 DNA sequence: TGTGCCACCAGTGAGACTAGCGGGACTTACAATGAGCAGTTCTTC. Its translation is CATSETSGTYNEQFF.

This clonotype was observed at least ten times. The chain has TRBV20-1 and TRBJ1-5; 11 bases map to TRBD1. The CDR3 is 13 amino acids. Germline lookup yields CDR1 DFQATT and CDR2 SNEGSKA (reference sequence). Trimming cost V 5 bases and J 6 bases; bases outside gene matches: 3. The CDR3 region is CSAGTGGFQPQHF. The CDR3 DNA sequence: TGCAGTGCTGGGACAGGGGGATTTCAGCCCCAGCATTTT.

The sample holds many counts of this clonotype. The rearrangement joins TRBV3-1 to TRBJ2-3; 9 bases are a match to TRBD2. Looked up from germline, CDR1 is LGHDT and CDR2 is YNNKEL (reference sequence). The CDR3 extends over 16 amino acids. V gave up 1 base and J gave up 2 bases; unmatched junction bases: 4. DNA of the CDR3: TGTGCCAGCAGCCAAGGCCTAGCGGGGAACACAGATACGCAGTATTTT. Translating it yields CASSQGLAGNTDTQYF.

CDR3 sequence: CASSPSEARVYEQFF. In DNA form, the CDR3 reads TGTGCCAGCAGCCCCTCTGAGGCTCGGGTCTATGAGCAGTTCTTC. The chain carries TRBV11-2 and TRBJ2-1, with unresolved D. Germline CDR1 SGHAT, CDR2 FQNNGV. V lost 5 bases and J 8 bases, leaving 19 bases between the germline ends. CDR3 length: 15 residues.

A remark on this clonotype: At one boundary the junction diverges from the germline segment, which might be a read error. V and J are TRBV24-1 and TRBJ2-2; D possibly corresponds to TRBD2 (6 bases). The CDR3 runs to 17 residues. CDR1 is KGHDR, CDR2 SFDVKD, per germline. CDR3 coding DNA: TGTGCCACCAGTGATCCACCCGGGGGAGTAGACACCGGGGAGCTGTCTTTT. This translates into CATSDPPGGVDTGELSF.

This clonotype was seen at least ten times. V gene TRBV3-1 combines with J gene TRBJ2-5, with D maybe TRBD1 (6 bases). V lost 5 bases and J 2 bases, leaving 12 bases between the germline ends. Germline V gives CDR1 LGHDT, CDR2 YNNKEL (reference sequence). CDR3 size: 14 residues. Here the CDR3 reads CASSYYRDQETQYF. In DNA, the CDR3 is TGTGCCAGCAGCTACTACAGGGATCAAGAGACCCAGTACTTC.

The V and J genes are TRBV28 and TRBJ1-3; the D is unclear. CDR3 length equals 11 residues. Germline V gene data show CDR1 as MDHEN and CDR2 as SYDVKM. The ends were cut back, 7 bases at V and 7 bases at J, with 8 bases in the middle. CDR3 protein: CASTLKNTIYF. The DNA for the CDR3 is TGTGCCAGCACTCTTAAGAACACCATATATTTT.

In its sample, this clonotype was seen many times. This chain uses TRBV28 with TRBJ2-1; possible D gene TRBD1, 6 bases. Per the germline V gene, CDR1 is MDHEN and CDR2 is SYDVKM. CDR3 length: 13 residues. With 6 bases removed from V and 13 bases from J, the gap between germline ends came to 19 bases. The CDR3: CASSSAGVMDQFF. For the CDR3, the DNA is TGTGCCAGCAGCTCCGCAGGGGTAATGGATCAGTTCTTC.

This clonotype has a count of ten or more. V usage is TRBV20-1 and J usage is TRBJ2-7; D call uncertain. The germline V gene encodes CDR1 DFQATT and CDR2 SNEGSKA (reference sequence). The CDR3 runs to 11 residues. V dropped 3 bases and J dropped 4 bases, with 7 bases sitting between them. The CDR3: CSARRTYEQYF. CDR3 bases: TGCAGTGCTAGGAGGACGTACGAGCAGTACTTC.